This T cell receptor beta chain is from a study of T cell responses to AZD1222 COVID-19 vaccine. General observations from the study: Unmutated regions of variants are reportedly targeted by nearly half of spike-specific TCRs.

Data came from immunoSEQ multiplex PCR; TCRdb stores just in-frame clones and leaves some out. The sample records around 110,000 clones, more than 75% being singletons. This clone was picked up one time. Its antigen is unknown. The CDR3 has 16 residues. Germline values: CDR1 LGHDT, CDR2 YNNKEL (reference sequence). With 4 bases removed from V and 5 bases from J, the gap between germline ends came to 21 bases. The chain joins TRBV3-1 (or the pseudogene TRBV3-2) to TRBJ2-7, with D unresolved. The sequencing here drew on peripheral blood, taken on day 0 of AZD1222 vaccination. The clonotype originates from an adult in good health. CDR3 DNA: TGTGCCAGCAGCCGCTATCTAGAATCGAGTGGCGACGAGCAGTACTTC. Translating gives CASSRYLESSGDEQYF.